This entry lists 5 T cell receptor beta chains sequenced from one sample in a study of blood T cells in healthy people across ages. The use of a sample-barcoded 5' primer and a J-beta primer mix characterized a second PCR of roughly 6 to 11 cycles. TCRdb reprocessed the 5' RACE reads via MiXCR and lists one record per CDR3 protein. The sample lists 1,500,000 or so distinct CDR3 sequences; about 45% were seen once. What was sequenced was blood. The source is a woman between 18 and 29 years old in good health.

The chain uses TRBV28 and TRBJ1-4; D might be TRBD1 (5 bases). The V end was cut by 5 bases, the J end by 4 bases, with 14 bases between. This CDR3 is built from 15 residues. The germline gives CDR1 MDHEN, CDR2 SYDVKM. CDR3 region: CASSVPRGHNEKLFF. The CDR3 nucleotides read TGTGCCAGCAGTGTCCCGAGGGGTCATAATGAAAAACTGTTTTTT. Combining the CDR3 with reference TRBV28 and TRBJ1-4 gives the whole variable domain DVKVTQSSRYLVKRTGEKVFLECVQDMDHENMFWYRQDPGLGLRLIYFSYDVKMKEKGDIPEGYSVSREKKERFSLILESASTNQTSMYLCASSVPRGHNEKLFFGSGTQLSVL.

The CDR3 DNA reads as TGTGCCAGCAGCTTAAAGTTAGATACGCAGTATTTT. Translated, it gives CASSLKLDTQYF. The chain links TRBV7-3 to TRBJ2-3, with D unclear. Germline V gives CDR1 SGHTA, CDR2 FQGTGA. The V gene lost 1 base and the J gene lost 5 bases, with 4 bases spanning the gap. This CDR3 has 12 amino acids.

V and J are TRBV30 and TRBJ2-4; no reliable D call. The V gene lost 5 bases and the J gene lost 5 bases, with 4 bases spanning the gap. CDR1 and CDR2 (germline): GTSNPN, SVGIG (reference sequence). CDR3 length equals 10 residues. The CDR3: CAWGENIQYF. CDR3 DNA sequence: TGTGCCTGGGGGGAAAACATTCAGTACTTC.

The V gene is TRBV6-6, the J gene TRBJ2-1; weak D call: TRBD2 (6 bases). Per the germline V gene, CDR1 is MNHNY and CDR2 is SVGAGI (reference sequence). This CDR3 has 15 amino acids. V shed 7 bases and J shed 2 bases, with 15 bases lying between them. CDR3 bases: TGTGCCAGCACGGTGGACGGGAGTACCTACAATGAGCAGTTCTTC. Encoded protein: CASTVDGSTYNEQFF.

The chain is built from TRBV6-5 and TRBJ1-2, with 7 bases that match TRBD1. In germline, CDR1 is MNHEY, CDR2 SVGAGI. V shed 6 bases and J 8 bases; nucleotides not matched to a gene: 12. This CDR3 contains 14 residues. The CDR3 spells CASRTQGLFKGYTF. Written as DNA, the CDR3 is TGTGCCAGCAGAACACAGGGGTTGTTTAAAGGCTACACCTTC.